These 5 T cell receptor beta chains share one sample of origin, sequenced in a study of radiotherapy plus CTLA-4 blockade in lung cancer. Profiled with immunoSEQ multiplex PCR; TCRdb holds only in-frame clones, not every one. In the table there are 45,000 or so clones, more than 70% of which are singletons. Sample: peripheral blood, taken from a patient treated with radiotherapy plus ipilimumab. Source of these receptors: a human donor with non-small cell lung cancer who had stable disease on radiotherapy plus ipilimumab.

This chain joins TRBV18 and TRBJ1-2; 7 bases agree with TRBD1. The J segment lost 5 bases and the V segment lost 6 bases, leaving 12 bases of the junction unmatched. Germline-derived CDR1 and CDR2 are KGHSH and LQKENI. This CDR3 comprises 15 residues. CDR3 coding DNA: TGTGCCAGCTCCAAAGAAGGGACAGAGATTTATGGCTACACCTTC. This encodes CASSKEGTEIYGYTF.

The rearrangement links TRBV5-1 to TRBJ1-4; 7 bases match TRBD1. The V segment lost 4 bases and the J segment 4 bases; nucleotides outside the gene matches: 4. The CDR3 runs to 14 residues. The germline CDR1 and CDR2 sequences are SGHRS and YFSETQ. The CDR3 DNA is TGCGCCAGCAGCCCGGGACAGAGTAATGAAAAACTGTTTTTT. Protein sequence: CASSPGQSNEKLFF.

The gene calls are TRBV11-3 and TRBJ2-1; 7 bases line up with TRBD2. V trimming: 6 bases; J trimming: 10 bases; junction bases outside the gene matches: 6. Germline V gene lookup returns CDR1 SGHNT and CDR2 YENEEA. The CDR3 sequence is 12 residues long. CDR3 sequence reads: CASSNRDYEQFF. As DNA, the CDR3 is TGTGCCAGCAGTAACCGGGACTACGAGCAGTTCTTC.

The V gene is TRBV10-2, the J gene TRBJ2-3, with D possibly being TRBD2 (5 bases). CDR1 is WSHSY, CDR2 SAAADI, per germline. The CDR3 covers 14 residues. V shed 2 bases and J shed 4 bases, with 10 bases lying between them. The CDR3 DNA sequence: TGCGCCAGCAGTGAGCCAGCCGGGGCAGATACGCAGTATTTT. Translating gives CASSEPAGADTQYF.

V is TRBV6-6 and J is TRBJ2-1; maybe TRBD1 (6 bases). CDR1 MNHNY and CDR2 SVGAGI come from the germline V gene (reference sequence). CDR3 length: 13 amino acids. V lost 6 bases and J 8 bases, leaving 14 bases between the germline ends. The CDR3, as DNA: TGTGCCAGCAGCCCTGGACAGCTTTATGAGCAGTTCTTC. This translates into CASSPGQLYEQFF.